These 28 T cell receptor beta chains originate from one sample sequenced in a study of shared T cell receptors in the human thymus. Repertoires were generated with immunoSEQ multiplex PCR, while TCRdb's copy carries only in-frame clones and drops some. The table records hundreds of thousands of clones, roughly 85% of them present only once. The data were also submitted as part of a second study, on human thymus T cells.

The source material was thymocytes. The receptors were gathered from a girl under three years old with a congenital heart defect.

V gene TRBV7-6 combines with J gene TRBJ2-1; D not certain. There are 17 residues in the CDR3. In germline, CDR1 is SGHVS, CDR2 FNYEAQ. V lost 1 base and J 0 bases, leaving 13 bases between the germline ends. As DNA, the CDR3 is TGTGCCAGCAGCTTAGACGGTGCCCGGAGCTCCTACAATGAGCAGTTCTTC. It codes for CASSLDGARSSYNEQFF.

V and J are TRBV11-2 and TRBJ2-1; D remains unclear. CDR1 and CDR2 from the germline V gene are SGHAT and FQNNGV. The V gene lost 5 bases and the J gene lost 0 bases, with 11 bases spanning the gap. CDR3 length: 15 amino acids. The CDR3 is CASSGTDHSYNEQFF. CDR3 in DNA: TGTGCCAGCAGCGGAACAGACCACTCCTACAATGAGCAGTTCTTC. The full variable domain, in which reference TRBV11-2 and TRBJ2-1 provide the parts outside the CDR3, is EAGVAQSPRYKIIEKRQSVAFWCNPISGHATLYWYQQILGQGPKLLIQFQNNGVVDDSQLPKDRFSAERLKGVDSTLKIQPAKLEDSAVYLCASSGTDHSYNEQFFGPGTRLTVL.

The V gene is TRBV29-1, the J gene TRBJ2-7; TRBD2 aligns across 14 bases. The CDR3 contains 17 residues. In germline, CDR1 is SQVTM, CDR2 ANQGSEA. V gave up 2 bases and J gave up 5 bases; unmatched junction bases: 11. The CDR3 loop is CSVEINQGTSGGHEQYF. DNA for the CDR3: TGCAGCGTTGAAATAAATCAGGGGACTAGCGGGGGCCACGAGCAGTACTTC.

This clone has a handful of counts. The chain links TRBV11-2 to TRBJ1-2; 8 bases align to TRBD1. V was clipped by 5 bases and J by 5 bases; unmatched bases: 13. There are 16 residues in the CDR3. In germline, CDR1 is SGHAT, CDR2 FQNNGV. In DNA, the CDR3 is TGTGCCAGCAGCCCCCCGGGCAGGGGGCGGTTGTATGGCTACACCTTC. Its translation is CASSPPGRGRLYGYTF.

The rearrangement uses TRBV19 and TRBJ2-1; TRBD1 aligns across 7 bases. V trimming: 6 bases; J trimming: 0 bases; junction bases outside the gene matches: 2. In germline, CDR1 is LNHDA, CDR2 SQIVND (reference sequence). This CDR3 has 14 residues. CDR3 nucleotides: TGTGCCAGTAGCGACAGGGTCTCCTACAATGAGCAGTTCTTC. It translates to CASSDRVSYNEQFF.

The rearrangement uses TRBV14 and TRBJ1-2; 9 bases fit TRBD1. V was clipped by 4 bases and J by 7 bases; unmatched bases: 7. This CDR3 has 14 amino acids. Germline-derived CDR1 and CDR2 are SGHDN and FVKESK. DNA of the CDR3: TGTGCCAGCAGCCCCAGGACAGGGGAGTTTGGCTACACCTTC. Translated: CASSPRTGEFGYTF.

The V gene is TRBV19, the J gene TRBJ2-1; TRBD1 aligns across 11 bases. Unmatched junction bases numbered 16, after V lost 0 bases and J lost 0 bases. Germline CDR1 and CDR2: LNHDA and SQIVND (reference sequence). This CDR3 has 22 amino acids. Written as DNA, the CDR3 is TGTGCCAGTAGTATAGATCGACACCCGGGACAGGGGGTCGAGAGCTCCTACAATGAGCAGTTCTTC. Its translation is CASSIDRHPGQGVESSYNEQFF.

The chain couples TRBV27 to TRBJ2-2; TRBD2 might be the D (6 bases). The germline CDR1 and CDR2 sequences are MNHEY and SMNVEV (reference sequence). V lost 5 bases and J 1 base, leaving 17 bases between the germline ends. This CDR3 has 17 residues. CDR3 DNA sequence: TGTGCCAGCAGTCCGACGACCGGGACTGAGAACACCGGGGAGCTGTTTTTT. It yields the protein CASSPTTGTENTGELFF.

The J gene is TRBJ1-2, the V gene TRBV4-1; 7 nucleotides agree with TRBD1. Germline V gene data show CDR1 as MGHRA and CDR2 as YSYEKL. The CDR3 length is 17 residues. V was pared by 2 bases and J by 4 bases, with 13 bases of the junction left unmatched. In nucleotides, the CDR3 is TGCGCCAGCAGCCAAAACCGAGAGGAGAACAGGGGCTATGGCTACACCTTC. It encodes CASSQNREENRGYGYTF.

V gene TRBV9 combines with J gene TRBJ1-2, with 7 bases identical to TRBD1. Looked up from germline, CDR1 is SGDLS and CDR2 is YYNGEE. The CDR3 contains 15 residues. With 0 bases clipped from V and 3 bases from J, the junction kept 5 bases outside the gene matches. DNA for the CDR3: TGTGCCAGCAGCGTAGGAGGGGGCAACCACTATGGCTACACCTTC. Protein sequence: CASSVGGGNHYGYTF.

The chain has TRBV4-1 and TRBJ1-2; D may be TRBD1 (5 bases). The V end was cut by 1 base, the J end by 6 bases, with 21 bases between. Per the germline V gene, CDR1 is MGHRA and CDR2 is YSYEKL. The CDR3 sequence is 17 residues long. This chain's CDR3 is CASSQVMGQFLGNGYTF. Written as DNA, the CDR3 is TGCGCCAGCAGCCAAGTAATGGGGCAGTTTTTGGGAAATGGCTACACCTTC.

This sequence joins TRBV6-1 and TRBJ2-7, with no clear D. The CDR3 runs to 15 residues. The V gene lost 0 bases and the J gene lost 6 bases, with 15 bases spanning the gap. CDR1 and CDR2 from the germline V gene are MNHNS and SASEGT. The CDR3 spells CASSEAKQDHREQYF. The CDR3 DNA is TGTGCCAGCAGTGAAGCTAAACAAGATCACCGCGAGCAGTACTTC.

The J gene is TRBJ2-1, the V gene TRBV5-1, with 8 bases identical to TRBD2. The CDR3 has 14 amino acids. V was clipped by 6 bases and J by 4 bases; unmatched bases: 6. Germline V lookup: CDR1 SGHRS, CDR2 YFSETQ. The CDR3 loop reads CASKTGGLYNEQFF. In nucleotides, the CDR3 is TGCGCCAGCAAGACGGGGGGGCTATACAATGAGCAGTTCTTC.

Regarding this clone: The same CDR3 is also encoded by other DNA sequences in this sample. V usage is TRBV5-1 and J usage is TRBJ1-1, with 8 bases lining up with TRBD1. J was trimmed by 4 bases and V by 3 bases; bases with no gene match: 2. Germline loops: CDR1 SGHRS, CDR2 YFSETQ. The CDR3 runs to 13 residues. The CDR3 region has the DNA TGCGCCAGCAGCTCCGGACAGGGCACTGAAGCTTTCTTT. This codes for CASSSGQGTEAFF.

The table lists this clone with a few counts. The chain has TRBV9 and TRBJ1-2, with 8 bases that match TRBD1. The V gene's germline CDR1 is SGDLS and CDR2 YYNGEE. V lost 4 bases to trimming and J lost 4 bases; unmatched junction nucleotides: 9. CDR3 length: 15 residues. In DNA form, the CDR3 reads TGTGCCAGCAGCCCCCGGACAGGGATCCCCTATGGCTACACCTTC. Its protein product is CASSPRTGIPYGYTF. Full variable domain (remainder filled in from reference TRBV9 and TRBJ1-2): DSGVTQTPKHLITATGQRVTLRCSPRSGDLSVYWYQQSLDQGLQFLIQYYNGEERAKGNILERFSAQQFPDLHSELNLSSLELGDSALYFCASSPRTGIPYGYTFGSGTRLTVV.

V gene TRBV5-1 combines with J gene TRBJ2-3, with 7 bases fitting TRBD2. The V gene's germline CDR1 is SGHRS and CDR2 YFSETQ. J gave up 6 bases and V 4 bases, and 11 bases lay outside the gene matches. The CDR3 is made up of 15 amino acids. CDR3 DNA sequence: TGCGCCAGCAGCATGGGGGGGACTCGGTCGGATACGCAGTATTTT. Translated, it gives CASSMGGTRSDTQYF.

This rearrangement joins TRBV4-1 to TRBJ2-7; maybe TRBD1 (7 bases). CDR3 length: 21 amino acids. Looked up from germline, CDR1 is MGHRA and CDR2 is YSYEKL. V shed 7 bases and J shed 0 bases, with 34 bases lying between them. In DNA, the CDR3 is TGCGCCAGCACTCTACTCCCCCGGGACAGACCGTCGGGGGCCGTCTCCTACGAGCAGTACTTC. It yields the protein CASTLLPRDRPSGAVSYEQYF.

Worth noting for this clone: An end of the junction does not agree with germline; a read error may underlie this. This chain uses TRBV4-2 with TRBJ2-4, with a weak D call TRBD1 (6 bases). This CDR3 spans 19 amino acids. CDR1 and CDR2 from the germline V gene are LGHNA and YNFKEQ. In DNA, the CDR3 is TGTGCCAGCAGCCAAGGGGGACACTCAGTACTTATAGCCAAAAACATTCGGTACTTC. It codes for CASSQGGHSVLIAKNIRYF.

The chain couples TRBV9 to TRBJ2-7, with 7 nucleotides matching TRBD2. CDR1 and CDR2 from the germline V gene are SGDLS and YYNGEE. V gave up 4 bases and J gave up 3 bases; unmatched junction bases: 10. This CDR3 comprises 15 residues. CDR3 amino acids: CASSPTGTNYYEQYF. The CDR3 DNA reads TGTGCCAGCAGCCCAACCGGGACTAACTACTACGAGCAGTACTTC. The full variable domain, with the rest looked up from reference TRBV9 and TRBJ2-7, is DSGVTQTPKHLITATGQRVTLRCSPRSGDLSVYWYQQSLDQGLQFLIQYYNGEERAKGNILERFSAQQFPDLHSELNLSSLELGDSALYFCASSPTGTNYYEQYFGPGTRLTVT.

The chain couples TRBV19 to TRBJ2-2; 11 bases line up with TRBD2. Looked up from germline, CDR1 is LNHDA and CDR2 is SQIVND (reference sequence). This CDR3 region has 19 residues. V dropped 7 bases and J dropped 1; count of bases not matched to a gene: 14. In DNA, the CDR3 is TGTGCCAGTACCAACCTTTGGTCTAGCGGGGGGCAGAACACCGGGGAGCTGTTTTTT. It encodes CASTNLWSSGGQNTGELFF.

V usage is TRBV30 and J usage is TRBJ2-3, with 7 bases identical to TRBD1. The CDR3 runs 16 residues. The germline CDR1 and CDR2 sequences are GTSNPN and SVGIG (reference sequence). V gave up 5 bases and J gave up 5 bases; unmatched junction bases: 16. In DNA form, the CDR3 reads TGTGCCTGGGGTCCGGGACAGAGGGAAAGGGAAGATACGCAGTATTTT. This encodes CAWGPGQREREDTQYF.

This clone has just one count. The V call is TRBV28, the J call TRBJ1-2; 9 nucleotides align to TRBD1. CDR3 length equals 15 residues. J was trimmed by 7 bases and V by 5 bases; bases with no gene match: 11. CDR1 and CDR2 (germline): MDHEN, SYDVKM. The CDR3 region is CASSPGQGHSSGYTF. CDR3 in DNA: TGTGCCAGCAGTCCGGGACAGGGCCATTCCTCTGGCTACACCTTC.

The rearrangement joins TRBV6-1 to TRBJ1-5, with D perhaps TRBD1 (6 bases). CDR3 size: 14 residues. Germline V gene lookup returns CDR1 MNHNS and CDR2 SASEGT. Trimming took off 5 bases at V and 3 bases at J, with 11 bases between the two ends. CDR3 in DNA: TGTGCCAGCAGTCCGGACAGTTTCAATCAGCCCCAGCATTTT. Amino acids: CASSPDSFNQPQHF.

The chain uses TRBV4-1 and TRBJ1-2; possible D gene TRBD1, 5 bases. The germline V gene encodes CDR1 MGHRA and CDR2 YSYEKL. V was trimmed by 1 base and J by 4 bases, leaving 19 bases between them. CDR3 length equals 17 residues. The CDR3 nucleotides read TGCGCCAGCAGCCAAGGGAGGGGCGTGGGTCTTGTCTATGGCTACACCTTC. Translating it yields CASSQGRGVGLVYGYTF.

The genes are TRBV28 and TRBJ1-4, with D unclear. Trimming pared 7 bases from V and 4 bases from J, leaving 22 bases between. CDR3 length: 17 residues. Germline V lookup: CDR1 MDHEN, CDR2 SYDVKM. The CDR3 reads CASKCRVRGVGNEKLFF. The CDR3, as DNA: TGTGCCAGCAAGTGTCGAGTGCGGGGAGTGGGTAATGAAAAACTGTTTTTT.

V is TRBV4-3 and J is TRBJ2-2; 9 positions match TRBD1. CDR1 and CDR2 from the germline V gene are LGHNA and YSLEER. The CDR3 spans 17 residues. Trimming took 3 bases from V and 7 from J; bases not matched to a gene: 12. The CDR3 region has the DNA TGCGCCAGCAGCCAGGGGGACAGGGATTGGCATCACGGGGAGCTGTTTTTT. Amino acid sequence: CASSQGDRDWHHGELFF.

The V and J genes are TRBV9 and TRBJ2-2; D gene ambiguous. Per the germline V gene, CDR1 is SGDLS and CDR2 is YYNGEE. This CDR3 has 14 amino acids. Between the trimmed V and J ends, which lost 3 bases and 6 bases, there was a span of 12 bases. The CDR3 sequence is CASSDRITAGELFF. For the CDR3, the DNA is TGTGCCAGCAGCGACCGAATAACGGCCGGGGAGCTGTTTTTT.

V gene TRBV6-5 combines with J gene TRBJ2-1; D call uncertain. This CDR3 spans 14 amino acids. The V end was cut by 4 bases, the J end by 8 bases, with 15 bases between. The germline V gene has CDR1 MNHEY and CDR2 SVGAGI. This CDR3 reads CASSSSETYDEQFF. DNA of the CDR3: TGTGCCAGCAGTTCCTCCGAGACTTACGATGAGCAGTTCTTC.